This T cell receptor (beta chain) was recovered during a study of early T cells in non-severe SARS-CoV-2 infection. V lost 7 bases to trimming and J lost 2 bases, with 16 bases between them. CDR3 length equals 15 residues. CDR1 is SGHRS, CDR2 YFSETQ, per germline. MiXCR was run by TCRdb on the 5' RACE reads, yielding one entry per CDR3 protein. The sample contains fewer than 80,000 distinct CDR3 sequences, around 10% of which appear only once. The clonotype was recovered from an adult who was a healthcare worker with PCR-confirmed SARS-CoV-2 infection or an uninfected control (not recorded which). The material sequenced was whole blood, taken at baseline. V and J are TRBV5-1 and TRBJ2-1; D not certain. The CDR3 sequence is CASAPTAEAYNEQFF. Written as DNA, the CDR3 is TGCGCCAGCGCCCCTACCGCAGAGGCCTACAATGAGCAGTTCTTC.